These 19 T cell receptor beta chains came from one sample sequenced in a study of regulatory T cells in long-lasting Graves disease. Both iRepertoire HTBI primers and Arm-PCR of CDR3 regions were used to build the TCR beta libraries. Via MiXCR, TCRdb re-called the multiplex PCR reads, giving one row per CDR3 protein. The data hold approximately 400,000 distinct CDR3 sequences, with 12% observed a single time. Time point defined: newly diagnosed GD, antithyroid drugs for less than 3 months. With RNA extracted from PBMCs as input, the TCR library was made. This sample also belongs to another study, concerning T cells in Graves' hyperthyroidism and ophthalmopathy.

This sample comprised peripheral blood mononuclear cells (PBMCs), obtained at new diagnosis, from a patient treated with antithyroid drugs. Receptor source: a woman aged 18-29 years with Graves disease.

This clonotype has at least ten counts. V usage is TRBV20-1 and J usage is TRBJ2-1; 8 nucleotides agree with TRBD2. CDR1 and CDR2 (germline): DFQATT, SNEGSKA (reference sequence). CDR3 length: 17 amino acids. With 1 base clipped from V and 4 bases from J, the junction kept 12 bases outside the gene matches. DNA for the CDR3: TGCAGTGCTAGAGCCTACCCGGGACTAGAAACATACAATGAGCAGTTCTTC. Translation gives CSARAYPGLETYNEQFF.

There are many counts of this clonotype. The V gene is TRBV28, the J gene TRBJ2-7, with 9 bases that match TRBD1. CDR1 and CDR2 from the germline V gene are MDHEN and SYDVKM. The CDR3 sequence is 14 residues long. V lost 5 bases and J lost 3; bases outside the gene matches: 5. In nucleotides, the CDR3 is TGTGCCAGCAGTCCTGGGGACAGGGACTACGAGCAGTACTTC. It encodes CASSPGDRDYEQYF. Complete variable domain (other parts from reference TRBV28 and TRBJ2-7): DVKVTQSSRYLVKRTGEKVFLECVQDMDHENMFWYRQDPGLGLRLIYFSYDVKMKEKGDIPEGYSVSREKKERFSLILESASTNQTSMYLCASSPGDRDYEQYFGPGTRLTVT.

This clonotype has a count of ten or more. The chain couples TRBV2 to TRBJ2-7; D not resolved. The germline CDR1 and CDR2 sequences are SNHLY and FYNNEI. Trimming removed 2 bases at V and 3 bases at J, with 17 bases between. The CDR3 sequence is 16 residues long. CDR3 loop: CASSELESSPHYEQYF. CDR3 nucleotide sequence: TGTGCCAGCAGTGAACTTGAGAGCAGCCCGCACTACGAGCAGTACTTC.

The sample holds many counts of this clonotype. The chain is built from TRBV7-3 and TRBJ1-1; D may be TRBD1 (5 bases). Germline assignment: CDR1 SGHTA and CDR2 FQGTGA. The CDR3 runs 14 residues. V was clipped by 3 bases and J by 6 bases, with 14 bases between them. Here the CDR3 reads CASSLGGRDAEAFF. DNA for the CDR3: TGTGCCAGCAGCTTGGGGGGTAGGGATGCTGAAGCTTTCTTT.

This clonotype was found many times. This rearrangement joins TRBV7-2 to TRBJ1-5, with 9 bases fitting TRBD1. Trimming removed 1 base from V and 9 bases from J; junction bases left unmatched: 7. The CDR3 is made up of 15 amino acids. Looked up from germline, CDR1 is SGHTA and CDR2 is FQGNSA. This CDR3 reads CASSLGTGVKGPQHF. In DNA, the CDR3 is TGTGCCAGCAGCTTAGGGACAGGGGTGAAGGGGCCCCAGCATTTT.

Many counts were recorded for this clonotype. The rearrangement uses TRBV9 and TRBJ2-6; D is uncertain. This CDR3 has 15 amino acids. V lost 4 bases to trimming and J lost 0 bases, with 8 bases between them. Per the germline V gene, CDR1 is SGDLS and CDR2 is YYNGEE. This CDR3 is CASSQIISGANVLTF. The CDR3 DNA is TGTGCCAGCAGCCAAATCATCTCTGGGGCCAACGTCCTGACTTTC.

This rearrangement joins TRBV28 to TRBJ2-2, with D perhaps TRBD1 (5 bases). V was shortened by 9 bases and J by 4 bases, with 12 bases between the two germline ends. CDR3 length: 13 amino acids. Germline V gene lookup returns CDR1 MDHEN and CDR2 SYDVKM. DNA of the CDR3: TGTGCCAGTAGATACAGGTCCACCGGGGAGCTGTTTTTT. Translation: CASRYRSTGELFF.

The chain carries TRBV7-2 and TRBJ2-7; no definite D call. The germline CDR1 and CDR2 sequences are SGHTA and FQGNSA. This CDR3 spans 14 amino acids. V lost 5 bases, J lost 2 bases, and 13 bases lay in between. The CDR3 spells CASSLDGPPYEQYF. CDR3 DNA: TGTGCCAGCAGCCTAGACGGACCACCCTACGAGCAGTACTTC.

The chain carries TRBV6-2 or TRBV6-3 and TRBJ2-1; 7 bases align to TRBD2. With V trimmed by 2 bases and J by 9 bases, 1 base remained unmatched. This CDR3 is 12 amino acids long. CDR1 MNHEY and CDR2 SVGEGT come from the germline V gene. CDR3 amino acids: CASSYAGVEQFF. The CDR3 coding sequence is TGTGCCAGCAGTTACGCGGGGGTTGAGCAGTTCTTC.

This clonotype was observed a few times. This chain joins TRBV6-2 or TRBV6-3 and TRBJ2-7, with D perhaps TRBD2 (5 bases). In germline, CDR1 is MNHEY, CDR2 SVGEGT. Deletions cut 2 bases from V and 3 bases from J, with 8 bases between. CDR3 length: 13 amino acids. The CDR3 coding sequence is TGTGCCAGCAGTTACGCCGGGAACTACGAGCAGTACTTC. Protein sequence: CASSYAGNYEQYF.

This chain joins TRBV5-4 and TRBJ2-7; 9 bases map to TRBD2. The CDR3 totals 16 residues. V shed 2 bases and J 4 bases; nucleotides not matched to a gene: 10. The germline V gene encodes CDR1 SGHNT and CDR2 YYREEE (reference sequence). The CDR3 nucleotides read TGTGCCAGCAGCTTAGGGTCCGGACTAGCGCAGTACGAGCAGTACTTC. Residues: CASSLGSGLAQYEQYF.

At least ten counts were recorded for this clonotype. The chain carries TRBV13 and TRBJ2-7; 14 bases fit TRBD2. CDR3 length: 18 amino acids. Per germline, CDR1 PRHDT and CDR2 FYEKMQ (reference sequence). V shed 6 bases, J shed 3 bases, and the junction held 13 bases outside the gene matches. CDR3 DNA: TGTGCCAGCAGAAAATCGGGACTAGCGGGAGTACACCTCTACGAGCAGTACTTC. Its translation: CASRKSGLAGVHLYEQYF.

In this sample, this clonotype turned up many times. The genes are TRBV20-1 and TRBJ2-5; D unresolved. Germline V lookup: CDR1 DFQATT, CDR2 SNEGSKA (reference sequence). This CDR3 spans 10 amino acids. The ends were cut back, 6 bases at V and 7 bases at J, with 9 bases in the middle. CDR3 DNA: TGCAGTGCCTTCCGGTTGACCCAGTACTTC. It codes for CSAFRLTQYF.

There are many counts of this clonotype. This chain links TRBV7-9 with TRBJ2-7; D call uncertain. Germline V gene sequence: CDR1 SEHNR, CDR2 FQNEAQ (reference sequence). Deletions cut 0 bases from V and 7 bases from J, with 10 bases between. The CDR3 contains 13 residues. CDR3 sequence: CASSLAPLGEQYF. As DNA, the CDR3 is TGTGCCAGCAGCTTAGCACCCCTCGGGGAGCAGTACTTC.

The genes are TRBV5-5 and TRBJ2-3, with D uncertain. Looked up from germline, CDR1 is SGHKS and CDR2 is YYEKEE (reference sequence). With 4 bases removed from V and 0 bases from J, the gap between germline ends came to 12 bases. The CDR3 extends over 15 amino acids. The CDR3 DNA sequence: TGTGCCAGCAGCAAAAGAATTACTAGCACAGATACGCAGTATTTT. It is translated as CASSKRITSTDTQYF.

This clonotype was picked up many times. Here the CDR3 reads CASSSKRRRIQGGETQYF. For the CDR3, the DNA is TGTGCCAGCAGCTCTAAAAGACGACGGATTCAAGGGGGAGAGACCCAGTACTTC. The chain links TRBV7-9 to TRBJ2-5, with D perhaps matching TRBD1 (6 bases). This CDR3 contains 18 residues. Germline loops: CDR1 SEHNR, CDR2 FQNEAQ (reference sequence). V was cut by 4 bases and J by 4 bases, with 25 bases left in between. Full variable domain (remainder filled in from reference TRBV7-9 and TRBJ2-5): DTGVSQNPRHKITKRGQNVTFRCDPISEHNRLYWYRQTLGQGPEFLTYFQNEAQLEKSRLLSDRFSAERPKGSFSTLEIQRTEQGDSAMYLCASSSKRRRIQGGETQYFGPGTRLLVL.

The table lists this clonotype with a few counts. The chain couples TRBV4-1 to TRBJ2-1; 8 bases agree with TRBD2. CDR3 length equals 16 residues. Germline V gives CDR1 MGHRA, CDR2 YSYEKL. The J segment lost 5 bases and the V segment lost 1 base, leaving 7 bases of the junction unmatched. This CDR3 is CASSQGFSGVNNEQFF. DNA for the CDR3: TGCGCCAGCAGCCAAGGGTTTAGCGGGGTCAACAATGAGCAGTTCTTC.

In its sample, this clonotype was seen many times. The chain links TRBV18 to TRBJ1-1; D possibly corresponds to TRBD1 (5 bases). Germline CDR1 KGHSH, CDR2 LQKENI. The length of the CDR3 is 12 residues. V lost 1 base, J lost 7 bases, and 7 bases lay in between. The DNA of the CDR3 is TGTGCCAGCTCACCACTGCAGGGTGAAGCTTTCTTT. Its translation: CASSPLQGEAFF.

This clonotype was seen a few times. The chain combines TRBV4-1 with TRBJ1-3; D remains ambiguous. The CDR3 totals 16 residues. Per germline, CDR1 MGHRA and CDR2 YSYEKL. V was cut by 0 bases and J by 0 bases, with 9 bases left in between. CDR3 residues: CASSQEAARSGNTIYF. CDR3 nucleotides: TGCGCCAGCAGCCAAGAGGCAGCGCGCTCTGGAAACACCATATATTTT.